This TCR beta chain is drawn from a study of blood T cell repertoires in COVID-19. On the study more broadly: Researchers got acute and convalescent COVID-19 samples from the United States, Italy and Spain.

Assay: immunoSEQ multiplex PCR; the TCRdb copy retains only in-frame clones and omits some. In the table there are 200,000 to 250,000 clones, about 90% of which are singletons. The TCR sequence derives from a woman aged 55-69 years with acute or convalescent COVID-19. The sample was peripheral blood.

The CDR3 coding sequence is TGTGCTAGCCGCCTCGGGGGGGCCTACACAGATACGCAGTATTTT. Residues: CASRLGGAYTDTQYF. This chain uses TRBV12-5 with TRBJ2-3; 8 bases line up with TRBD2. The CDR3 has 15 residues. V gave up 9 bases and J gave up 2 bases; unmatched junction bases: 10. The V gene's germline CDR1 is LGHNT and CDR2 FRNRAP.